Below, one TCR beta chain is given with its context. Repertoires were sampled repeatedly during chemoradiotherapy. The CDR3 length is 14 residues. Germline V CDR1 and CDR2: SGHRS, YFSETQ. Trimming took 4 bases from V and 5 from J, leaving 15 bases between them. These data originate in a study of chemoradiotherapy in HPV16-positive cancers. The method was immunoSEQ multiplex PCR; TCRdb's version includes in-frame clones alone and lacks a portion of them. The sample lists about 9,000 clones, 85% occurring once. This receptor was obtained from a human donor with HPV-associated anogenital cancer. The genes are TRBV5-1 and TRBJ2-5, with D tentatively TRBD1 (5 bases). The sample in question was tumor tissue, obtained from a patient who underwent chemoradiotherapy. CDR3 protein: CASSLDSLRETQYF. The DNA of the CDR3 is TGCGCCAGCAGCCTAGACAGTCTTCGGGAGACCCAGTACTTC.